The clone carrying this T cell receptor beta chain was counted only a few times. Its antigen is not known. This entry is derived from a study of blood T cells in healthy people across ages. Findings of the study overall: Age showed a roughly linear inverse relationship with TCR beta diversity per million T cells.

Combining a sample-barcoded 5' primer with a J-beta primer mix, a second PCR ran for about 6 to 12 cycles. Each cDNA molecule carried a tag from a template-switch adaptor that contained 12 random nucleotides. The yield of each sample was at least 2.5 million CDR3-containing paired-end reads. TCRdb passed the 5' RACE reads through MiXCR, listing each CDR3 protein once. The data hold about 1.7 million distinct CDR3 sequences, with under 30% observed a single time. Aged about 6 to 100, donors were systemically healthy Caucasians from Russia. This CDR3 is built from 14 residues. V was pared by 4 bases and J by 4 bases, with 13 bases between. Looked up from germline, CDR1 is SEHNR and CDR2 is FQNEAQ (reference sequence).

The receptor comes from a woman in her twenties or thirties in good health. This chain uses TRBV7-9 with TRBJ1-1, with a possible D match to TRBD1 (6 bases). The sequencing sample was made of blood. The CDR3 DNA reads as TGTGCCAGCAGCTCCCCAGGGGAGGTCACTGAAGCTTTCTTT. Residues: CASSSPGEVTEAFF.